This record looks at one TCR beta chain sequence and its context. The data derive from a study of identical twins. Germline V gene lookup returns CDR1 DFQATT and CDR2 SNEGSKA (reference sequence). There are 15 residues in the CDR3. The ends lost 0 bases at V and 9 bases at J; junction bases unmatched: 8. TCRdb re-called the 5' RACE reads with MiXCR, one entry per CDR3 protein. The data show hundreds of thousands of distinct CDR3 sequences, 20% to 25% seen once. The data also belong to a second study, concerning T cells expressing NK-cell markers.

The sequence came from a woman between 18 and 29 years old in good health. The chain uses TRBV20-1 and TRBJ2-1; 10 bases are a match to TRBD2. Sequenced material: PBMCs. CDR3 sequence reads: CSARDSGLARGEQFF. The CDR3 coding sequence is TGCAGTGCTAGAGATTCGGGACTAGCGCGAGGTGAGCAGTTCTTC.